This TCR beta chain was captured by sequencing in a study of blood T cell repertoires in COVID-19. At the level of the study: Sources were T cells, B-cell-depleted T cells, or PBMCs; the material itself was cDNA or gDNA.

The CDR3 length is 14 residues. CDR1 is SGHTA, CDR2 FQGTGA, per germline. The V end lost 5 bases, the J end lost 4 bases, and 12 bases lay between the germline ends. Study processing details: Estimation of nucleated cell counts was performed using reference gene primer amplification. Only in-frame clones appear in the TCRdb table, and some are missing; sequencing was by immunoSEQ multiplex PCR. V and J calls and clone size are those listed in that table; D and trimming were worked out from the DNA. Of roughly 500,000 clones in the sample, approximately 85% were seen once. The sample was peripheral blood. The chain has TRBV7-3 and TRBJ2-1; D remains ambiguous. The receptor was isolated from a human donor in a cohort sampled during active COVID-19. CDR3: CASSLGLSYNEQFF. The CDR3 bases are TGTGCCAGCAGCCTCGGTCTTTCTTACAATGAGCAGTTCTTC.